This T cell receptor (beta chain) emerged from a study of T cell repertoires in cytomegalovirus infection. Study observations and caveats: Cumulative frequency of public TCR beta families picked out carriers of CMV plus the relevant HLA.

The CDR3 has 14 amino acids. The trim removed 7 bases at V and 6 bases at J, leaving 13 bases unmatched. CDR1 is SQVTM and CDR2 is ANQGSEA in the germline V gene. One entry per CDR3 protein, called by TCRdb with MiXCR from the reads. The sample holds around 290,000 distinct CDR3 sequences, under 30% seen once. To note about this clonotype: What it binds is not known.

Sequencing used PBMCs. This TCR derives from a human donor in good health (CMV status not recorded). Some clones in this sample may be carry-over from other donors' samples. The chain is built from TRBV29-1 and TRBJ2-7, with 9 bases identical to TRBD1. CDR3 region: CSAGGGQGFGEQYF. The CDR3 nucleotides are TGCAGCGCCGGTGGGGGACAGGGTTTTGGCGAGCAGTACTTC.